The rows below give T cell receptor delta chains drawn from one sample of a study of Vδ1+ human thymocytes. TCRdb reanalyzed the multiplex PCR reads using CATT. The data show 23,000 or so delta-chain clones, approximately 30% seen once. What was sequenced was Vdelta1+ gamma-delta thymocytes from the thymus. Receptors originate from a boy younger than two who had congenital heart surgery. Both conserved end residues are part of each CDR3. The D gene is left open where the match is weak. Clone size appears in some rows only: once, few, many, or a class for an expanded clone.

j_call clone_size v_call d_call cdr3_aa cdr3_nt
TRDJ1 few TRDV1 TRDD3 CALGEPLWGIEYTDKLIF TGTGCTCTTGGGGAACCCCTATGGGGGATAGAGTACACCGATAAACTCATCTTT
TRDJ1 . TRDV1 . CALGEPGPKLIF TGTGCTCTTGGGGAACCCGGCCCTAAACTCATCTTT
TRDJ1 few TRDV1 . CALGNPQLPTGRSVLGSLYTDKLIF TGTGCTCTTGGGAATCCGCAACTTCCTACCGGGCGATCGGTACTGGGGTCCTTATACACCGATAAACTCATCTTT
TRDJ1 . TRDV1 . CALGEMLSDFLRSGGGMRTDKLIF TGTGCTCTTGGGGAAATGCTATCGGATTTCCTACGTAGCGGTGGGGGGATGAGGACCGATAAACTCATCTTT
TRDJ2 . TRDV1 TRDD3 CALGPGGPALAAQLFF TGTGCTCTTGGACCTGGGGGGCCCGCTTTGGCAGCACAACTCTTCTTT
TRDJ1 . TRDV1 TRDD3 CALVWDRGYKYTDKLIF TGTGCTCTTGTCTGGGATAGGGGATACAAGTACACCGATAAACTCATCTTT
TRDJ1 few TRDV1 TRDD3 CALGELVVLSRTGGGMYTDKLIF TGTGCTCTTGGGGAACTTGTAGTCCTTTCCCGTACTGGGGGTGGTATGTACACCGATAAACTCATCTTT
TRDJ1 . TRDV1 TRDD3 CALGEYPWGIGLFPGVPKLIF TGTGCTCTTGGGGAATATCCCTGGGGGATCGGCTTGTTCCCGGGCGTCCCTAAACTCATCTTT
TRDJ1 few TRDV1 . CALGVTQRYGGGYTDKLIF TGTGCTCTTGGGGTAACTCAACGTTACGGGGGAGGGTACACCGATAAACTCATCTTT
TRDJ1 . TRDV1 . CAIGEGYRLPRIGDWVIPHDKLIF TGTGCTATTGGGGAAGGGTATCGGCTTCCTAGAATTGGGGACTGGGTGATACCACACGATAAACTCATCTTT
TRDJ1 . TRDV1 TRDD3 CALGEPEALGDIWTQYKLIF TGTGCTCTTGGGGAACCGGAGGCGCTGGGGGATATTTGGACCCAGTATAAACTCATCTTT
TRDJ1 . TRDV1 . CALGGVPFRVGIYTDKLIF TGTGCTCTTGGGGGAGTCCCCTTCCGGGTGGGAATATACACCGATAAACTCATCTTT
TRDJ1 medium-sized TRDV1 TRDD3 CALGELRSEYWGFLYTDKLIF TGTGCTCTTGGGGAACTTAGATCCGAGTACTGGGGGTTTCTTTACACCGATAAACTCATCTTT
TRDJ1 many TRDV1 TRDD3 CALGERAGGYSRYTDKLIF TGTGCTCTTGGGGAAAGGGCTGGGGGATATTCCCGGTACACCGATAAACTCATCTTT
TRDJ1 few TRDV1 TRDD3 CALGPHGGYDSYTDKLIF TGTGCTCTTGGGCCCCATGGGGGATACGACTCGTACACCGATAAACTCATCTTT
TRDJ1 few TRDV1 . CALGNHLGPHALNRSPNDKFIF TGTGCTCTTGGGAACCACCTAGGCCCCCACGCTCTAAACCGCAGCCCTAATGATAAATTCATCTTT
TRDJ1 . TRDV1 TRDD3 CALGEPVPSYVLGDTRAPPVPYTDKLIF TGTGCTCTTGGGGAACCCGTTCCTTCCTACGTACTGGGGGATACTCGGGCTCCGCCGGTTCCGTACACCGATAAACTCATCTTT
TRDJ1 few TRDV1 TRDD3 CALGELSGAFLLLGDTGYTDKLIF TGTGCTCTTGGGGAACTTAGTGGGGCCTTCCTACTCTTGGGGGATACGGGGTACACCGATAAACTCATCTTT
TRDJ1 medium-sized TRDV1 . CALGAPGWSPFYTDKLIF TGTGCTCTTGGGGCGCCTGGATGGTCCCCTTTTTACACCGATAAACTCATCTTT
TRDJ1 . TRDV1 TRDD3 CALGEQRGGILPDKLIF TGTGCTCTTGGGGAGCAGAGGGGGGGGATCCTGCCCGATAAACTCATCTTT
TRDJ1 few TRDV1 TRDD3 CALGTYGDTGPGLGPWGDTDKLIF TGTGCTCTTGGAACCTACGGGGATACAGGACCTGGGCTCGGACCCTGGGGAGACACCGATAAACTCATCTTT
TRDJ2 few TRDV1 . CALGEHGNYAATAQLFF TGTGCTCTTGGGGAACACGGGAATTACGCAGCGACAGCACAACTCTTCTTT
TRDJ1 . TRDV1 . CALGEDWGVFADKLIF TGTGCTCTTGGGGAAGATTGGGGTGTGTTCGCCGATAAACTCATCTTT
TRDJ1 . TRDV1 TRDD3 CALGEKYAYQTGGHYTDKLIF TGTGCTCTTGGGGAAAAGTATGCCTACCAGACTGGGGGTCACTACACCGATAAACTCATCTTT
TRDJ1 . TRDV1 TRDD3 CALGEPPHYELGDIGYTDKLIF TGTGCTCTTGGGGAACCCCCCCATTACGAACTGGGGGATATTGGGTACACCGATAAACTCATCTTT
TRDJ2 medium-sized TRDV1 TRDD3 CALGACVGGYDPAQLFF TGTGCTCTTGGGGCGTGCGTTGGGGGATACGATCCAGCACAACTCTTCTTT
TRDJ1 few TRDV1 TRDD3 CALGEPQWGTLTDKLIF TGTGCTCTTGGGGAACCTCAGTGGGGGACCCTCACCGATAAACTCATCTTT
TRDJ1 . TRDV1 TRDD3 CALGVAWGSYENTGGYLPLIF TGTGCTCTTGGGGTCGCGTGGGGTTCCTACGAAAATACTGGGGGATACCTTCCACTCATCTTT
TRDJ1 medium-sized TRDV1 . CALGEGPPSPGYWETPIDKLIF TGTGCTCTTGGGGAAGGCCCCCCTTCCCCCGGGTACTGGGAAACACCTATCGATAAACTCATCTTT
TRDJ1 . TRDV1 . CALGELIGGDSTDKLIF TGTGCTCTTGGGGAACTAATTGGTGGGGATTCCACCGATAAACTCATCTTT
TRDJ1 . TRDV1 . CALGGTFPSEWEGVYTDKLIF TGTGCTCTTGGGGGCACCTTTCCTTCCGAATGGGAGGGGGTTTACACCGATAAACTCATCTTT
TRDJ1 . TRDV1 TRDD3 CALGDLQFLLTGGNPKLIF TGTGCTCTTGGGGACCTGCAGTTCCTACTTACTGGGGGAAACCCCAAACTCATCTTT
TRDJ1 . TRDV1 . CALGVLTYARFTRLHKLIF TGTGCTCTTGGGGTCCTCACCTACGCCAGGTTTACAAGACTTCATAAACTCATCTTT
TRDJ1 . TRDV1 . CALGEAFLLGITGGSNTDELIF TGTGCTCTTGGGGAGGCCTTCCTACTCGGCATTACTGGGGGATCCAACACCGATGAACTCATCTTT
TRDJ1 . TRDV1 TRDD3 CALGEMGSYVLGDKGMTDKLIF TGTGCTCTTGGGGAAATGGGGTCCTACGTACTGGGGGATAAGGGAATGACCGATAAACTCATCTTT
TRDJ1 few TRDV1 . CALGELRFGDDKLIF TGTGCCCTTGGGGAACTACGATTCGGGGACGATAAACTCATCTTT
TRDJ1 . TRDV1 . CALGYFTSYYTDKLIF TGTGCTCTTGGCTACTTCACCTCTTACTACACCGATAAACTCATCTTT
TRDJ1 few TRDV1 TRDD3 CALGESLGGHYPTTDKLIF TGTGCTCTTGGGGAATCGCTGGGGGGGCATTACCCCACTACCGATAAACTCATCTTT
TRDJ1 few TRDV1 . CALGVRRGGADKLIF TGTGCTCTTGGGGTTCGGAGGGGAGGTGCGGATAAACTCATCTTT
TRDJ1 . TRDV1 TRDD3 CALGERAGDTCTDKLIF TGTGCTCTTGGGGAACGGGCGGGGGATACATGCACCGATAAACTCATCTTT
TRDJ1 many TRDV1 TRDD3 CALGEPRISTFWTGGHTDKLIF TGTGCTCTTGGGGAACCTCGGATCTCCACCTTCTGGACTGGGGGTCACACCGATAAACTCATCTTT
TRDJ1 . TRDV1 TRDD3 CALGTHPPDWGKGADKLIF TGTGCTCTTGGGACCCATCCCCCGGACTGGGGGAAGGGGGCCGATAAACTCATCTTT
TRDJ1 few TRDV1 . CALGELPYSPPREGAGYTDKLIF TGTGCTCTTGGGGAACTTCCGTATTCCCCTCCTAGAGAGGGGGCCGGGTACACCGATAAACTCATCTTT
TRDJ1 . TRDV1 TRDD3 CALGELKSGSDWGIRPVKLIF TGTGCTCTTGGGGAACTTAAAAGTGGTTCGGACTGGGGGATACGCCCGGTTAAACTCATCTTT
TRDJ1 few TRDV1 . CALGENPYGSTDKLIF TGTGCTCTTGGGGAAAACCCATACGGCTCCACCGATAAACTCATCTTT
TRDJ1 . TRDV1 . CALGDSLYPYTDKLIF TGTGCTCTTGGGGATTCACTCTACCCTTACACCGATAAACTCATCTTT
TRDJ1 many TRDV1 TRDD3 CALVRGIRAGWTDKLIF TGTGCTCTTGTCAGGGGGATACGCGCTGGTTGGACCGATAAACTCATCTTT
TRDJ1 . TRDV1 TRDD3 CALGEFRPFPRGDTASKLIF TGTGCTCTTGGGGAATTTAGACCCTTCCCCAGGGGGGATACCGCCAGTAAACTCATCTTT
TRDJ1 . TRDV1 TRDD3 CALGEPLTPGGYKVGPDKLIF TGTGCTCTTGGGGAACCCCTAACCCCTGGGGGATATAAAGTCGGGCCCGATAAACTCATCTTT
TRDJ1 once TRDV1 TRDD3 CALGESAGGSYTDKPIF TGTGCTCTTGGGGAATCCGCTGGGGGGTCTTACACCGATAAACCCATCTTT
TRDJ1 . TRDV1 TRDD3 CALGDGALGDTKGWKLIF TGTGCTCTTGGGGACGGGGCCTTGGGGGATACTAAGGGGTGGAAACTCATCTTT
TRDJ1 . TRDV1 TRDD3 CALGERSPTGGYSDKLIF TGTGCTCTTGGGGAACGGAGCCCTACTGGGGGATACTCCGATAAACTCATCTTT
TRDJ1 . TRDV1 TRDD3 CALGEPGVTTQTGGYERTPGPYTDKLIF TGTGCTCTTGGGGAACCCGGAGTCACCACCCAGACTGGGGGATACGAACGAACGCCAGGGCCGTACACCGATAAACTCATCTTT
TRDJ1 few TRDV1 . CALGNRGADSDKLIF TGTGCTCTTGGGAACCGGGGGGCGGATAGCGACAAACTCATCTTT
TRDJ1 . TRDV1 TRDD3 CALGEPTPTSRGIGDKLIF TGTGCTCTTGGGGAACCTACCCCCACGAGCCGGGGGATAGGCGATAAACTCATCTTT
TRDJ1 . TRDV1 TRDD3 CALGSPIALPLQYWGISGTDKLIF TGTGCTCTTGGGTCCCCCATAGCTCTTCCTCTCCAGTACTGGGGGATATCGGGCACCGATAAACTCATCTTT
TRDJ1 . TRDV1 . CALGELGPSYVTGGKLIF TGTGCTCTTGGGGAACTAGGGCCTTCCTACGTTACTGGGGGAAAACTCATCTTT
TRDJ1 few TRDV1 TRDD3 CALGELTGGYDTDKLIF TGTGCTCTTGGGGAACTTACTGGGGGCTACGACACCGATAAACTCATCTTT
TRDJ1 many TRDV1 TRDD3 CALGESELRALRAPLGDTELIF TGTGCTCTTGGGGAGTCTGAACTGAGGGCCCTACGGGCCCCACTGGGGGATACGGAACTCATCTTT